The clone carrying this T cell receptor beta chain was detected a few times. Its antigen is not known. The table came from immunoSEQ multiplex PCR; TCRdb's copy has only in-frame clones and leaves some out. The table lists some 1 million clones, approximately 68% of them singletons, with roughly 1.5% in the top ten. This sample was included in a study of shared clonotypes between healthy human individuals. Study conclusions and caveats: Exclusively blood specimens were collected; tissue repertoires likely differ. Larger estimated richness was generally recorded for naive subsets relative to memory subsets.

Trimming pared 5 bases from V and 5 bases from J, leaving 16 bases between. The CDR3 totals 14 residues. Germline V gene data show CDR1 as KGHSH and CDR2 as LQKENI. The sample was memory CD4+ T cells sorted from blood. Subset specified: CD45RA-negative fraction. The receptor was derived from a man aged 18 to 30 in good health. The genes are TRBV18 and TRBJ2-7; no clear D. CDR3 sequence (DNA): TGTGCCAGCTCATTCATACATTCTGGCAACGAGCAGTACTTC. Amino acid sequence: CASSFIHSGNEQYF. The full variable domain, in which reference TRBV18 and TRBJ2-7 provide the parts outside the CDR3, is NAGVMQNPRHLVRRRGQEARLRCSPMKGHSHVYWYRQLPEEGLKFMVYLQKENIIDESGMPKERFSAEFPKEGPSILRIQQVVRGDSAAYFCASSFIHSGNEQYFGPGTRLTVT.